The TCR beta chain under discussion was sequenced for a study of post-analysis software for immune sequencing data. With regard to this clonotype: Antigen unknown.

Germline assignment: CDR1 MGHRA and CDR2 YSYEKL. This CDR3 contains 14 residues. Trimming shortened V by 4 bases and J by 4 bases, and 14 bases separated the two germline ends. Unique molecular identifiers were carried by the TCR beta cDNA libraries. From the PCR reads, TCRdb called clonotypes with MiXCR, one entry per CDR3 protein. The sample comprises 350,000 to 500,000 distinct CDR3 sequences, approximately 37% of which are singletons, and less than 10% rests with the top ten. Study-wide findings and caveats: Several TRBV segments (TRBV5-6, TRBV5-1 and TRBV20-1 among them) occurred more frequently in patients than in controls.

The source material was blood. The TCR sequence derives from a girl between 2 and 10 years old with multiple sclerosis. The rearrangement uses TRBV4-1 and TRBJ2-7, with a possible D match to TRBD2 (6 bases). The CDR3 bases are TGCGCCAGCAGCCCTACACGGGAGTTGTACGAGCAGTACTTC. It translates to CASSPTRELYEQYF.